Shown below are 14 T cell receptor beta chains from a single sample sequenced in a study of T cell responses to AZD1222 COVID-19 vaccine. Generated by immunoSEQ multiplex PCR, the TCRdb table keeps only in-frame clones and is missing some. The repertoire holds 100,000 to 150,000 clones, with about 91% as singletons. The sequencing used peripheral blood, collected 28 days after the second AZD1222 dose. These receptors all come from an adult who received the AZD1222 COVID-19 vaccine.

This CDR3 is CATSGARGGYTF. In DNA, the CDR3 is TGTGCCACCTCTGGGGCCCGGGGGGGCTACACCTTC. The chain joins TRBV24-1 to TRBJ1-2; the D gene is possibly TRBD1 (5 bases). The CDR3 spans 12 residues. The germline V gene encodes CDR1 KGHDR and CDR2 SFDVKD. Between the trimmed V and J ends, which lost 9 bases and 8 bases, there was a span of 15 bases.

V and J are TRBV2 and TRBJ1-2; D remains ambiguous. Germline V gene sequence: CDR1 SNHLY, CDR2 FYNNEI. The CDR3 is 12 amino acids. V gave up 5 bases and J gave up 7 bases, with 11 bases separating them. The CDR3 DNA is TGTGCCAGCAGTTCTCAGACTTTTGGCTACACCTTC. It specifies CASSSQTFGYTF.

This sequence joins TRBV6-2 or TRBV6-3 and TRBJ2-1; TRBD2 aligns across 12 bases. This CDR3 region has 15 residues. The junction had 2 bases not matched to a gene; V was cut back by 4 bases and J by 4 bases. Germline assignment: CDR1 MNHEY and CDR2 SVGEGT. Here the CDR3 DNA reads TGTGCCAGCAGTTCAGGACTAGCGGGGTACAATGAGCAGTTCTTC. Translating gives CASSSGLAGYNEQFF.

The rearrangement uses TRBV7-2 and TRBJ2-5, with 8 bases identical to TRBD2. The CDR3 extends over 15 amino acids. Germline-derived CDR1 and CDR2 are SGHTA and FQGNSA. V lost 3 bases to trimming and J lost 5 bases; unmatched junction nucleotides: 8. This CDR3 reads CASSFNSGIAETQYF. The CDR3 nucleotides are TGTGCCAGCAGCTTCAATAGCGGGATCGCGGAGACCCAGTACTTC.

The genes are TRBV11-1 and TRBJ2-1; TRBD2 agrees at 10 bases. CDR1 is SGHAT and CDR2 is FQDESV in the germline V gene (reference sequence). This CDR3 contains 14 residues. The V gene end was trimmed by 1 base and the J gene end by 9 bases; junction bases not matched to a gene: 3. CDR3 sequence: CASSLGSGRAEQFF. The CDR3 DNA reads TGTGCCAGCAGCTTAGGGAGCGGGAGGGCTGAGCAGTTCTTC.

J is TRBJ1-4 and V is TRBV2; D remains ambiguous. The CDR3 covers 13 residues. From germline, CDR1 is SNHLY and CDR2 FYNNEI. V shed 7 bases and J shed 8 bases, with 14 bases lying between them. The CDR3 reads CASNESQEEKLFF. The CDR3 DNA is TGTGCCAGCAACGAGTCTCAAGAGGAAAAACTGTTTTTT.

Comments on this clone: A much larger clone is a single base away; this may be a read error. J is TRBJ1-1 and V is TRBV11-3; no firm D call. CDR1 and CDR2 from the germline V gene are SGHNT and YENEEA. Trimming shortened V by 1 base and J by 4 bases, and 4 bases separated the two germline ends. This CDR3 is built from 12 residues. The CDR3, as DNA: TGTGCCAGCAGCTTAGCTGGCACTGAAGCTTTCTTT. It encodes CASSLAGTEAFF.

This clone was detected only once. This sequence joins TRBV3-1 (or the pseudogene TRBV3-2) and TRBJ2-7; TRBD2 matches at 7 bases. The CDR3 is 16 residues long. The J segment lost 2 bases and the V segment lost 4 bases, leaving 11 bases of the junction unmatched. Per the germline V gene, CDR1 is LGHDT and CDR2 is YNNKEL (reference sequence). The CDR3 region is CASSPLFREGPYEQYV. In nucleotides, the CDR3 is TGTGCCAGCAGCCCCCTTTTCAGGGAGGGCCCCTACGAGCAGTACGTC.

The V gene is TRBV19, the J gene TRBJ2-1, with D perhaps TRBD2 (7 bases). The CDR3 spans 13 residues. V lost 7 bases and J 5 bases, leaving 12 bases between the germline ends. Germline V lookup: CDR1 LNHDA, CDR2 SQIVND (reference sequence). The CDR3 DNA reads as TGTGCCAGTAAGGGGGAGGGGGACAATGAGCAGTTCTTC. Amino acids: CASKGEGDNEQFF.

The chain links TRBV29-1 to TRBJ1-2; D is undetermined. CDR3 length equals 12 residues. Germline CDR1 reads SQVTM; CDR2 reads ANQGSEA. V lost 5 bases to trimming and J lost 0 bases, with 7 bases between them. CDR3 loop: CSVRLSNYGYTF. CDR3 bases: TGCAGCGTTAGGCTTTCTAACTATGGCTACACCTTC. Full variable domain (remainder filled in from reference TRBV29-1 and TRBJ1-2): SAVISQKPSRDICQRGTSLTIQCQVDSQVTMMFWYRQQPGQSLTLIATANQGSEATYESGFVIDKFPISRPNLTFSTLTVSNMSPEDSSIYLCSVRLSNYGYTFGSGTRLTVV.

V and J are TRBV3-1 (or the pseudogene TRBV3-2) and TRBJ1-2, with unresolved D. The CDR3 consists of 13 residues. Germline V gene data show CDR1 as LGHDT and CDR2 as YNNKEL (reference sequence). The V and J ends lost 0 bases and 8 bases respectively, with 10 bases between them. In nucleotides, the CDR3 is TGTGCCAGCAGCCAAGACCTCCAGTTGGGCTACACCTTC. This sequence encodes CASSQDLQLGYTF.

The CDR3 DNA reads TGTGCCAGCAGTGACCTAGTGGGACAGGGGGGCCAGCCCCAGCATTTT. As protein: CASSDLVGQGGQPQHF. The chain couples TRBV6-4 to TRBJ1-5; 11 nucleotides line up with TRBD1. Trimming at V came to 2 bases and at J to 7 bases, leaving 7 bases not matched to a gene. There are 16 residues in the CDR3. CDR1 MRHNA and CDR2 SNTAGT come from the germline V gene.

The V gene is TRBV21-1, the J gene TRBJ2-7; the table's TRBD2 call for D was not verified on the DNA. TRBV21-1 is classified as a pseudogene. CDR3 length equals 17 residues. CDR3 nucleotides: TGTGCCAGCAGCCCAGAGAGGAGCGGGCCCGCGATGAACGAGCAGTACGTC. Residues: CASSPERSGPAMNEQYV.

This chain connects TRBV10-3 to TRBJ2-1; 11 bases agree with TRBD2. V was pared by 4 bases and J by 8 bases, with 10 bases of the junction left unmatched. CDR1 and CDR2 from the germline V gene are ENHRY and SYGVKD. The CDR3 runs to 16 residues. CDR3 DNA sequence: TGTGCCATCAGTGGAACGTTAGCGGGAGGGGGGGATGAGCAGTTCTTC. Residues: CAISGTLAGGGDEQFF.